This TCR beta chain was observed in a study of cytomegalovirus exposure and HLA in healthy donors. Vbeta (60) and Jbeta (13) primers were used in the PCR. Sequenced by immunoSEQ multiplex PCR; TCRdb stores in-frame clones only, minus some. The table shows 250,000 to 300,000 clones, with roughly four fifths occurring only once. Turning to this clone: The antigen is undetermined.

With 6 bases removed from V and 0 bases from J, the gap between germline ends came to 11 bases. This CDR3 region has 14 residues. Germline CDR1 and CDR2: SEHNR and FQNEAQ (reference sequence). Findings and caveats of the study: In an earlier analysis, in some 600 donors, most V segments appeared productive either ~87% or ~30% of the time.

It was healthy bone marrow donors who served as donors. The V call is TRBV7-9, the J call TRBJ1-1; TRBD1 might be the D (6 bases). The material sequenced was PBMCs. This clonotype was obtained from a woman aged 40 to 50 in good health and CMV-seropositive. The CDR3, as DNA: TGTGCCAGCAGGCCAGGACAGCTGAACACTGAAGCTTTCTTT. Protein sequence: CASRPGQLNTEAFF.